This TCR beta chain derives from a study of blood T cell repertoires in COVID-19. Study context: Sources were T cells, B-cell-depleted T cells, or PBMCs; the material itself was cDNA or gDNA.

Trimming left V 0 bases short and J 1 base short, with 12 bases between. Germline loops: CDR1 MGHDK, CDR2 SYGVNS. The CDR3 extends over 16 amino acids. Under the authors' procedure: The assay estimated nucleated cells by amplifying reference gene primers. TCRdb keeps only in-frame clones here, not all; method: immunoSEQ multiplex PCR. V, J and clone size derive from that table, while D and trimming were established from the DNA sequence. The table shows about 120,000 clones, with roughly 90% occurring only once. Sequenced input: peripheral blood. V is TRBV25-1 and J is TRBJ1-1; D might be TRBD1 (6 bases). The TCR sequence derives from a human donor in a cohort sampled during active COVID-19. CDR3 coding DNA: TGTGCCAGCAGTGAATATGGCAGGGGTACGAACACTGAAGCTTTCTTT. Its protein is CASSEYGRGTNTEAFF. Full variable domain (rest looked up from reference TRBV25-1 and TRBJ1-1): EADIYQTPRYLVIGTGKKITLECSQTMGHDKMYWYQQDPGMELHLIHYSYGVNSTEKGDLSSESTVSRIRTEHFPLTLESARPSHTSQYLCASSEYGRGTNTEAFFGQGTRLTVV.